Presented here are 9 T cell receptor beta chains from one specimen sequenced in a study of cytomegalovirus exposure and HLA in healthy donors. Amplification used 60 Vbeta primers and 13 Jbeta primers. Sequencing used immunoSEQ multiplex PCR; TCRdb keeps in-frame clones, though not all of them. The specimen's table records about 130,000 clones. The specimen sequenced was PBMCs. The source is a man aged 40-49 years in good health and CMV-seronegative.

The CDR3: CASRLTGLDEQYF. CDR3 in DNA: TGTGCCAGCAGGCTTACAGGGTTGGACGAGCAGTACTTC. This chain connects TRBV6-1 to TRBJ2-7, with D possibly matching TRBD1 (6 bases). Looked up from germline, CDR1 is MNHNS and CDR2 is SASEGT. V was trimmed by 6 bases and J by 5 bases, leaving 14 bases between them. This CDR3 region has 13 residues.

This chain connects TRBV2 to TRBJ2-2, with TRBD2 as a possible D gene (5 bases). The CDR3 covers 14 residues. CDR1 and CDR2 from the germline V gene are SNHLY and FYNNEI. The germline V and J ends were trimmed by 2 bases and 4 bases, with 8 bases remaining between them. CDR3 in DNA: TGTGCCAGCAGTGAACTACGGGGCACCGGGGAGCTGTTTTTT. Its protein is CASSELRGTGELFF.

The chain couples TRBV4-3 to TRBJ2-3; 8 positions agree with TRBD1. Germline-derived CDR1 and CDR2 are LGHNA and YSLEER. Trimming at V came to 3 bases and at J to 1 base, leaving 6 bases not matched to a gene. The CDR3 consists of 16 residues. This CDR3 reads CASSQDTGGRTDTQYF. CDR3 DNA sequence: TGCGCCAGCAGCCAGGATACAGGGGGGCGCACAGATACGCAGTATTTT.

V usage is TRBV18 and J usage is TRBJ2-5; D ambiguous. Germline V gene data show CDR1 as KGHSH and CDR2 as LQKENI. The CDR3 is 14 amino acids. The germline V and J ends were trimmed by 3 bases and 4 bases, with 12 bases remaining between them. CDR3 protein: CASSPPASGETQYF. The CDR3, as DNA: TGTGCCAGCTCACCCCCGGCGTCGGGAGAGACCCAGTACTTC.

DNA of the CDR3: TGTGCCAGCAGAGAGGACAGGGCTAATGAAAAACTGTTTTTT. Translated, it gives CASREDRANEKLFF. The chain is built from TRBV6-1 and TRBJ1-4, with 8 nucleotides matching TRBD1. With 6 bases clipped from V and 3 bases from J, the junction kept 3 bases outside the gene matches. Germline V CDR1 and CDR2: MNHNS, SASEGT. The CDR3 has 14 amino acids.

This sequence joins TRBV29-1 and TRBJ2-4; 10 nucleotides agree with TRBD2. The CDR3 loop spans 14 amino acids. In germline, CDR1 is SQVTM, CDR2 ANQGSEA. V was clipped by 4 bases and J by 6 bases; unmatched bases: 6. The CDR3 DNA reads as TGCAGCGTTGTTGCCGGACTAGCGGCAAACATTCAGTACTTC. Its translation is CSVVAGLAANIQYF.

The chain is built from TRBV5-1 and TRBJ1-1, with D tentatively TRBD1 (5 bases). Trimming shortened V by 4 bases and J by 0 bases, and 13 bases separated the two germline ends. This CDR3 contains 15 residues. The germline V gene encodes CDR1 SGHRS and CDR2 YFSETQ. The CDR3 DNA reads TGCGCCAGCAGCCTTCTTGGGGCTCTGAACACTGAAGCTTTCTTT. Translated: CASSLLGALNTEAFF.

The genes are TRBV6-6 and TRBJ1-2, with TRBD1 matching 7 bases. The J segment lost 3 bases and the V segment lost 6 bases, leaving 7 bases of the junction unmatched. CDR1 and CDR2 from the germline V gene are MNHNY and SVGAGI (reference sequence). The CDR3 spans 14 residues. The CDR3 reads CASRGTGVHYGYTF. In DNA, the CDR3 is TGTGCCAGCAGGGGAACAGGGGTTCACTATGGCTACACCTTC.

The chain joins TRBV10-3 to TRBJ2-3, with 11 nucleotides matching TRBD2. Germline CDR1 and CDR2: ENHRY and SYGVKD. The CDR3 covers 18 residues. V gave up 7 bases and J gave up 0 bases; unmatched junction bases: 12. This CDR3 reads CAINTSGSVFLSTDTQYF. The CDR3 coding sequence is TGTGCCATCAATACTAGCGGGAGTGTCTTCCTTAGCACAGATACGCAGTATTTT.